This TCR beta chain is drawn from a study of CD8 T cells in ankylosing spondylitis. Study findings and constraints: There was a TCR beta motif, made of several highly homologous variants, that appeared characteristic of ankylosing spondylitis blood. Disease-linked clones were reportedly significantly enriched in matched ankylosing spondylitis synovial fluid. Past studies reported some motif variants in reactive arthritis synovial fluid and blood.

This clonotype was seen a handful of times. Antigen specificity is unknown. Quantitative barcoded 5'-RACE was used to prepare TCR beta libraries. TCRdb processed the 5' RACE reads anew with MiXCR; each CDR3 protein has one entry. This sample has some 700,000 distinct CDR3 sequences, with around 20% found just once. V was trimmed by 6 bases and J by 6 bases, leaving 11 bases between them. CDR3 length: 12 residues. The V gene's germline CDR1 is MNHEY and CDR2 SVGAGI. The sequence came from a male donor with ankylosing spondylitis. This rearrangement joins TRBV6-5 to TRBJ1-1; TRBD1 might be the D (6 bases). The source material was blood, either unsorted or a sorted T cell fraction (not recorded which). CDR3 sequence reads: CASRTGSAEAFF. The CDR3, as DNA: TGTGCCAGCAGGACAGGTAGCGCTGAAGCTTTCTTT.